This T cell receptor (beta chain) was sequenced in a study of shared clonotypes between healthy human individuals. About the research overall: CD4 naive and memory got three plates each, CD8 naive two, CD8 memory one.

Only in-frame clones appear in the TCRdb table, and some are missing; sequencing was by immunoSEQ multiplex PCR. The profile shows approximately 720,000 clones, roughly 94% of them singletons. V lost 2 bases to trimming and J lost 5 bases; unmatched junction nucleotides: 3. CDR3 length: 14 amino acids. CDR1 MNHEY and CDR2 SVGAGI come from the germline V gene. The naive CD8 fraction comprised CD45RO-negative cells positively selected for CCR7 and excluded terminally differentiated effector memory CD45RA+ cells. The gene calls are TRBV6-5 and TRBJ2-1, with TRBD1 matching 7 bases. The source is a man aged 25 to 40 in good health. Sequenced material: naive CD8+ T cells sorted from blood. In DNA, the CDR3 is TGTGCCAGCAGTTACACAGGGACAGACAATGAGCAGTTCTTC. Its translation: CASSYTGTDNEQFF.